This T cell receptor (beta chain) was retrieved from a study of cytomegalovirus exposure and HLA in healthy donors. Study summary: A prior analysis found around 110 million unique TCR beta sequences from 150 million to 200 million T cells.

The V end was cut by 2 bases, the J end by 3 bases, with 10 bases between. The CDR3 has 14 amino acids. Germline lookup yields CDR1 SNHLY and CDR2 FYNNEI. 13 Jbeta primers and 60 Vbeta primers were used for the PCR. Data came from immunoSEQ multiplex PCR; TCRdb stores just in-frame clones and leaves some out. The profile shows about 140,000 clones, 65% to 85% of them singletons. The study's findings and limits: There were some public TCRs occurring in many donors, but most TCR sequences were rare. Roughly uniform sequencing depth across donors was assumed, possibly incorrectly. Being productive about 90% or about 30% of the time was typical of most TCR beta V segments in an earlier analysis.

Notes on this clone: The antigen is unknown.

The sequence was obtained from a male donor in good health and CMV-seronegative. The V and J genes are TRBV2 and TRBJ2-5; D call uncertain. The sample comprised PBMCs. The CDR3 nucleotides read TGTGCCAGCAGTGAATCGGTAGGAGAAGAGACCCAGTACTTC. It is translated as CASSESVGEETQYF.